This TCR beta chain stems from a study of identical twins. TCRdb re-called the 5' RACE reads with MiXCR, one entry per CDR3 protein. The sample contains 700,000 or so distinct CDR3 sequences, approximately 9% of which appear only once. V was pared by 3 bases and J by 0 bases, with 24 bases between. This CDR3 contains 19 residues. From germline, CDR1 is SGHAT and CDR2 FQDESV (reference sequence). These same records also appear under a second study, on yellow fever vaccine responses in identical twins.

The receptor was derived from a woman between 18 and 30 years old in good health. The chain joins TRBV11-1 to TRBJ2-7; no firm D call. Specimen: PBMCs. The CDR3, as DNA: TGTGCCAGCAGCTTTGGTCCAAAGAAAGACCTTCAGAGCTCCTACGAGCAGTACTTC. Amino acids: CASSFGPKKDLQSSYEQYF. The full variable domain, rest sourced from reference TRBV11-1 and TRBJ2-7, is EAEVAQSPRYKITEKSQAVAFWCDPISGHATLYWYRQILGQGPELLVQFQDESVVDDSQLPKDRFSAERLKGVDSTLKIQPAELGDSAMYLCASSFGPKKDLQSSYEQYFGPGTRLTVT.